The next 17 T cell receptor beta chains were all read from a single sample in a study of T cell responses to AZD1222 COVID-19 vaccine. The repertoire was sequenced with immunoSEQ multiplex PCR; TCRdb's copy has only in-frame clones and lacks some. The data show about 90,000 clones, approximately 87% seen once. The input for sequencing was peripheral blood, taken 28 days after the second AZD1222 dose. The source of these receptors is an adult who received the AZD1222 COVID-19 vaccine.

This clone has only one observation. Other nucleotide sequences in the sample specify the same CDR3. This chain connects TRBV5-1 to TRBJ1-1; no clear D. The CDR3 contains 12 residues. CDR1 and CDR2 (germline): SGHRS, YFSETQ. The V gene lost 3 bases and the J gene lost 1 base, with 4 bases spanning the gap. This CDR3 reads CASSSRNTEAFF. The DNA of the CDR3 is TGCGCCAGCAGCTCGAGGAACACTGAAGCTTTCTTT.

The V gene is TRBV7-2, the J gene TRBJ2-2; no clear D gene. Trimming pared 0 bases from V and 1 base from J, leaving 9 bases between. From germline, CDR1 is SGHTA and CDR2 FQGNSA. The CDR3 covers 16 residues. In nucleotides, the CDR3 is TGTGCCAGCAGCTTAGCGGTGGTCCGGAACACCGGGGAGCTGTTTTTT. Translated: CASSLAVVRNTGELFF.

V gene TRBV6-4 combines with J gene TRBJ1-1; a possible D gene is TRBD1 (5 bases). Germline V gene data show CDR1 as MRHNA and CDR2 as SNTAGT. V lost 6 bases and J 5 bases, leaving 13 bases between the germline ends. This CDR3 is 13 amino acids long. The CDR3 DNA is TGTGCCAGCAGCAGGGCCCCAGAAACTGAAGCTTTCTTT. This encodes CASSRAPETEAFF.

The chain has TRBV9 and TRBJ1-2; unclear D gene. This CDR3 is built from 12 residues. Germline CDR1 is SGDLS and CDR2 is YYNGEE. The V end lost 4 bases, the J end lost 1 base, and 5 bases lay between the germline ends. Here the CDR3 DNA reads TGTGCCAGCAGCCGCCATAACTATGGCTACACCTTC. Its translation: CASSRHNYGYTF. Full variable domain (outside the CDR3, taken from reference TRBV9 and TRBJ1-2): DSGVTQTPKHLITATGQRVTLRCSPRSGDLSVYWYQQSLDQGLQFLIQYYNGEERAKGNILERFSAQQFPDLHSELNLSSLELGDSALYFCASSRHNYGYTFGSGTRLTVV.

The chain links TRBV5-1 to TRBJ2-1; D may be TRBD2 (6 bases). The CDR3 covers 15 residues. Germline CDR1 SGHRS, CDR2 YFSETQ. The germline V and J ends were trimmed by 4 bases and 6 bases, with 17 bases remaining between them. For the CDR3, the DNA is TGCGCCAGCAGCCCGATCGGGGGACGTAGCAATGAGCAGTTCTTC. Translating it yields CASSPIGGRSNEQFF.

The V call is TRBV28, the J call TRBJ2-2; possibly TRBD1 for D (5 bases). The V end lost 1 base, the J end lost 5 bases, and 11 bases lay between the germline ends. The CDR3 covers 15 residues. Per the germline V gene, CDR1 is MDHEN and CDR2 is SYDVKM. In DNA form, the CDR3 reads TGTGCCAGCAGTTTATCGCAGGGATGGACCGGGGAGCTGTTTTTT. Amino acid sequence: CASSLSQGWTGELFF.

The chain is built from TRBV30 and TRBJ2-6; D might be TRBD1 or TRBD2, each matching 5 bases. Trimming took off 6 bases at V and 0 bases at J, with 12 bases between the two ends. The CDR3 runs 15 residues. The V gene's germline CDR1 is GTSNPN and CDR2 SVGIG (reference sequence). In DNA, the CDR3 is TGTGCCTGCCGGGGCTCCCCCTCTGGGGCCAACGTCCTGACTTTC. This gives the protein CACRGSPSGANVLTF.

The V and J genes are TRBV28 and TRBJ1-1; 12 bases map to TRBD1. CDR3 length equals 13 residues. The germline CDR1 and CDR2 sequences are MDHEN and SYDVKM. The J segment lost 10 bases and the V segment lost 2 bases, leaving 2 bases of the junction unmatched. The CDR3 loop is CASSLGDRGLAFF. CDR3 DNA: TGTGCCAGCAGTTTAGGGGACAGGGGGCTAGCTTTCTTT. The full variable domain, completed using reference TRBV28 and TRBJ1-1, is DVKVTQSSRYLVKRTGEKVFLECVQDMDHENMFWYRQDPGLGLRLIYFSYDVKMKEKGDIPEGYSVSREKKERFSLILESASTNQTSMYLCASSLGDRGLAFFGQGTRLTVV.

The V gene is TRBV2, the J gene TRBJ2-2; 7 bases fit TRBD1. CDR1 and CDR2 (germline): SNHLY, FYNNEI. CDR3 size: 15 residues. Trimming took 1 base from V and 4 from J; bases not matched to a gene: 3. The CDR3 reads CASSEDRGSTGELFF. DNA for the CDR3: TGTGCCAGCAGTGAAGACAGGGGAAGCACCGGGGAGCTGTTTTTT. The variable domain in full, with the rest retrieved from reference TRBV2 and TRBJ2-2, is EPEVTQTPSHQVTQMGQEVILRCVPISNHLYFYWYRQILGQKVEFLVSFYNNEISEKSEIFDDQFSVERPDGSNFTLKIRSTKLEDSAMYFCASSEDRGSTGELFFGEGSRLTVL.

The V gene is TRBV9, the J gene TRBJ1-4; TRBD1 is a possible D gene (6 bases). V dropped 4 bases and J dropped 7 bases, with 17 bases sitting between them. The CDR3 is made up of 15 amino acids. CDR1 SGDLS and CDR2 YYNGEE come from the germline V gene. The CDR3 DNA follows: TGTGCCAGCAGCCGTGGGACATCTGAGGCTGAAAAACTGTTTTTT. The encoded protein is CASSRGTSEAEKLFF.

This clone was seen a single time. The rearrangement joins TRBV19 to TRBJ2-7; 8 bases align to TRBD1. Losses at the gene ends were 4 bases for V and 5 bases for J; bases not matched to a gene: 13. Looked up from germline, CDR1 is LNHDA and CDR2 is SQIVND (reference sequence). CDR3 length: 16 residues. The CDR3: CASSTFRMGQVDEQYF. The CDR3 region has the DNA TGTGCCAGTAGTACCTTTCGCATGGGACAGGTGGACGAGCAGTACTTC.

The rearrangement links TRBV7-2 to TRBJ1-3; D possibly corresponds to TRBD1 (5 bases). The germline V gene has CDR1 SGHTA and CDR2 FQGNSA. This CDR3 spans 17 amino acids. Trimming removed 1 base at V and 8 bases at J, with 21 bases between. The CDR3 coding sequence is TGTGCCAGCAGCTTAGTATCAGGGCAGGCCTTGAGGGACACCATATATTTT. Translation gives CASSLVSGQALRDTIYF.

This clone has only one observation. The rearrangement links TRBV10-2 to TRBJ2-2; D is ambiguous. The germline gives CDR1 WSHSY, CDR2 SAAADI. The CDR3 covers 12 residues. Trimming left V 2 bases short and J 8 bases short, with 6 bases between. The CDR3 DNA sequence: TGCGCCAGCAGTGAGACTGCAGGGGAGCTGTTTTTT. As protein: CASSETAGELFF.

V is TRBV6-6 and J is TRBJ1-1; unclear D gene. CDR3 length: 15 amino acids. Trimming pared 2 bases from V and 0 bases from J, leaving 10 bases between. Germline V gene sequence: CDR1 MNHNY, CDR2 SVGAGI (reference sequence). CDR3: CASSYVAPMNTEAFF. CDR3 sequence (DNA): TGTGCCAGCAGTTACGTGGCACCTATGAACACTGAAGCTTTCTTT.

This chain links TRBV27 with TRBJ1-1; the match to TRBD1 covers 7 bases. The CDR3 spans 16 residues. The trim removed 7 bases at V and 1 base at J, leaving 12 bases unmatched. Germline V gives CDR1 MNHEY, CDR2 SMNVEV (reference sequence). CDR3 sequence: CASTPLGRQGNTEAFF. As DNA, the CDR3 is TGTGCCAGCACCCCTTTGGGTAGACAGGGGAACACTGAAGCTTTCTTT.

V gene TRBV19 combines with J gene TRBJ2-7, with TRBD2 matching over 8 bases. The CDR3 is 15 amino acids. V lost 2 bases and J lost 0; bases outside the gene matches: 3. In germline, CDR1 is LNHDA, CDR2 SQIVND (reference sequence). The CDR3 protein is CASSIIAGGSYEQYF. As DNA, the CDR3 is TGTGCCAGTAGTATAATTGCGGGAGGCTCCTACGAGCAGTACTTC.

J is TRBJ2-7 and V is TRBV10-3; D may match TRBD1 or TRBD2 (5 bases each). The CDR3 has 14 amino acids. Germline CDR1 ENHRY, CDR2 SYGVKD. V lost 0 bases and J lost 7, with 13 bases in between. The CDR3 is CAISESGPALEQYF. As DNA, the CDR3 is TGTGCCATCAGTGAGTCGGGACCAGCTCTGGAGCAGTACTTC.